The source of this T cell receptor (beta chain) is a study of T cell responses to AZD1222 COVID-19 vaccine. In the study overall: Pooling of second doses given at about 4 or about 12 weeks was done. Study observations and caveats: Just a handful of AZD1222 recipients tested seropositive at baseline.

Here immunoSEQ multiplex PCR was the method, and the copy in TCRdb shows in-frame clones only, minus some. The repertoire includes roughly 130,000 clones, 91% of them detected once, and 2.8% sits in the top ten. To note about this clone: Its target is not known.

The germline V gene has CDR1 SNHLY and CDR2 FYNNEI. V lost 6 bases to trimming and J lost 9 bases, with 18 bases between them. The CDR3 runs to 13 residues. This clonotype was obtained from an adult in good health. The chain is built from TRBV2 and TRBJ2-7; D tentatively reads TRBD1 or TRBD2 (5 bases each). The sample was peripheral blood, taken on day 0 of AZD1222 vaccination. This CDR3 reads CASRERGPVLQYF. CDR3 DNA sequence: TGTGCCAGCAGGGAGAGGGGACCCGTTTTGCAGTACTTC.